The text below deals with one T cell receptor beta chain. Its specificity is unknown. PCR amplification relied on 60 Vbeta primers (plus 13 Jbeta primers). Assay: immunoSEQ multiplex PCR; the TCRdb copy retains only in-frame clones and omits some. The sample lists about 130,000 clones; about 81% were seen once. V was shortened by 8 bases and J by 2 bases, with 12 bases between the two germline ends. CDR3 length: 13 amino acids. Per germline, CDR1 MNHNS and CDR2 SASEGT. These data belong to a study of cytomegalovirus exposure and HLA in healthy donors. Whole-study results and caveats: A highly shared variant cluster was judged a likely technical artifact. In a later analysis, common viral pathogens appeared linked to several of the most significant clusters. In a later analysis, the majority of CMV-associated beta chains seemingly showed HLA restriction.

The sample taken for sequencing was PBMCs. The chain links TRBV6-1 to TRBJ1-1; tentatively, D is TRBD1 (5 bases). The source is a woman younger than 45 in good health and CMV-seronegative. CDR3 region: CASALDSNTEAFF. The CDR3 nucleotides are TGTGCCAGCGCCCTTGACAGTAACACTGAAGCTTTCTTT.